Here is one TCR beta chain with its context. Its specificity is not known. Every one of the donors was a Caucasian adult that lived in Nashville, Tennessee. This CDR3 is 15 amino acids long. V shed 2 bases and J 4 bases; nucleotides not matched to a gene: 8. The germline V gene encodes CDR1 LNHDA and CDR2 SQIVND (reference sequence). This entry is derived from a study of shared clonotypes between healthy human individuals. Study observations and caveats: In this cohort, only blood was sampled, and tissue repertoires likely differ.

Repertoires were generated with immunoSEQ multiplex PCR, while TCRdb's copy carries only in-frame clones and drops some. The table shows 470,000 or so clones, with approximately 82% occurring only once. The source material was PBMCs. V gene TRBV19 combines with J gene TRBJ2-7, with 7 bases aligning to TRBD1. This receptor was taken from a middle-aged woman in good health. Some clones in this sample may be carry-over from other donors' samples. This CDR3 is CASSIFRGGGYEQYF. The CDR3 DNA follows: TGTGCCAGTAGTATATTTCGAGGGGGCGGGTACGAGCAGTACTTC.